Shown below are 13 T cell receptor beta chains from a single sample sequenced in a study of T cells in Graves' hyperthyroidism and ophthalmopathy. Amplified TCR beta CDR3 regions came from RNA transcripts. Carried out on the TCR CDR3, a first-round RT-PCR used the HTBI primer set. TCRdb re-analysed the multiplex PCR reads in MiXCR, keeping a single row per CDR3 protein. This table has approximately 150,000 distinct CDR3 sequences, over 8% appearing once. Sequencing was done on a sample of blood. The receptor set was obtained from a woman aged 18-29 years with Graves' hyperthyroidism that later progressed to Graves' ophthalmopathy.

The table lists this clonotype with many counts. The chain combines TRBV11-1 with TRBJ1-2; no definite D call. The CDR3 has 13 amino acids. Trimming removed 5 bases at V and 4 bases at J, with 11 bases between. Germline V gives CDR1 SGHAT, CDR2 FQDESV (reference sequence). For the CDR3, the DNA is TGTGCCAGCAGCCCCGACTGGACCTATGGCTACACCTTC. Translated, it gives CASSPDWTYGYTF.

The chain couples TRBV5-4 to TRBJ1-2; D may be TRBD1 (5 bases). Germline values: CDR1 SGHNT, CDR2 YYREEE (reference sequence). V dropped 0 bases and J dropped 9 bases, with 18 bases sitting between them. The CDR3 covers 15 residues. CDR3 amino acids: CASSLGGVEVRSYTF. DNA of the CDR3: TGTGCCAGCAGCTTGGGAGGGGTCGAAGTTAGAAGCTACACCTTC.

This clonotype was seen a handful of times. V is TRBV19 and J is TRBJ2-7, with 9 bases fitting TRBD1. CDR3 size: 15 residues. CDR1 is LNHDA, CDR2 SQIVND, per germline (reference sequence). Trimming at V came to 3 bases and at J to 4 bases, leaving 7 bases not matched to a gene. The CDR3 loop is CASSMGGQGTYEQYF. The CDR3 nucleotides read TGTGCCAGTAGTATGGGGGGACAGGGTACGTACGAGCAGTACTTC. The whole variable domain, filled in from reference TRBV19 and TRBJ2-7, reads DGGITQSPKYLFRKEGQNVTLSCEQNLNHDAMYWYRQDPGQGLRLIYYSQIVNDFQKGDIAEGYSVSREKKESFPLTVTSAQKNPTAFYLCASSMGGQGTYEQYFGPGTRLTVT.

V is TRBV5-6 and J is TRBJ2-7; D not certain. Trimming pared 0 bases from V and 2 bases from J, leaving 9 bases between. The V gene's germline CDR1 is SGHDT and CDR2 YYEEEE. There are 14 residues in the CDR3. The CDR3 coding sequence is TGTGCCAGCAGCTTGGGGACGGAGCCCTACGAGCAGTACTTC. It is translated as CASSLGTEPYEQYF.

This clonotype was seen many times. The V call is TRBV6-1, the J call TRBJ2-7; maybe TRBD2 (5 bases). The germline CDR1 and CDR2 sequences are MNHNS and SASEGT. Deletions cut 8 bases from V and 0 bases from J, with 8 bases between. The CDR3 spans 12 residues. CDR3 region: CASGRISYEQYF. The DNA for the CDR3 is TGTGCCAGCGGGAGAATCTCCTACGAGCAGTACTTC.

Only a few counts were recorded for this clonotype. The J gene is TRBJ2-1, the V gene TRBV7-3, with 9 positions matching TRBD2. This CDR3 has 21 amino acids. Germline V lookup: CDR1 SGHTA, CDR2 FQGTGA. The junction had 29 bases not matched to a gene; V was cut back by 5 bases and J by 9 bases. Here the CDR3 DNA reads TGTGCCAGCAGCGCTTGTATTCGGACTAGCGAACCTCTTACAAGCTGTGGTGAGCAGTTCTTC. Translated: CASSACIRTSEPLTSCGEQFF.

This clonotype was seen many times. The V gene is TRBV5-1, the J gene TRBJ2-7, with 8 bases lining up with TRBD2. The CDR3 runs to 13 residues. From germline, CDR1 is SGHRS and CDR2 YFSETQ. V dropped 6 bases and J dropped 5; count of bases not matched to a gene: 7. The CDR3 sequence is CASNLAGGNEQYF. CDR3 DNA sequence: TGCGCCAGCAATCTGGCGGGAGGAAACGAGCAGTACTTC.

This clonotype was recorded many times. The chain has TRBV4-2 and TRBJ2-5, with 7 bases aligning to TRBD1. Germline V lookup: CDR1 LGHNA, CDR2 YNFKEQ. The CDR3 loop spans 16 amino acids. V was pared by 0 bases and J by 4 bases, with 8 bases of the junction left unmatched. The DNA for the CDR3 is TGTGCCAGCAGCCAAGATCCTTCAGGGGGTGCAGAGACCCAGTACTTC. Its protein is CASSQDPSGGAETQYF.

This clonotype came up many times. The CDR3 reads CASSIRGLAGGQETQYF. The CDR3 region has the DNA TGTGCCAGTAGTATTAGGGGACTAGCGGGAGGGCAAGAGACCCAGTACTTC. V is TRBV19 and J is TRBJ2-5; 16 bases are shared with TRBD2. This CDR3 is 17 amino acids long. J gave up 2 bases and V 3 bases, and 3 bases lay outside the gene matches. Germline CDR1 is LNHDA and CDR2 is SQIVND (reference sequence).

This clonotype was counted ten times or more. The genes are TRBV28 and TRBJ1-6; perhaps TRBD1 as D (5 bases). This CDR3 comprises 17 residues. V gave up 6 bases and J gave up 0 bases, with 15 bases separating them. Germline-derived CDR1 and CDR2 are MDHEN and SYDVKM. Here the CDR3 DNA reads TGTGCCAGCAGGGGCCGGGACTGGAGCTCCTATAATTCACCCCTCCACTTT. It codes for CASRGRDWSSYNSPLHF.

This clonotype was observed at least ten times. The V and J genes are TRBV5-1 and TRBJ2-1; 12 nucleotides line up with TRBD2. CDR1 is SGHRS, CDR2 YFSETQ, per germline. The CDR3 runs 15 residues. V lost 2 bases and J lost 7; bases outside the gene matches: 4. The CDR3 DNA reads TGCGCCAGCAGCTTAGGACTAGCGGGATGGAATGAGCAGTTCTTC. It encodes CASSLGLAGWNEQFF. The whole variable domain, remainder taken from reference TRBV5-1 and TRBJ2-1, is KAGVTQTPRYLIKTRGQQVTLSCSPISGHRSVSWYQQTPGQGLQFLFEYFSETQRNKGNFPGRFSGRQFSNSRSEMNVSTLELGDSALYLCASSLGLAGWNEQFFGPGTRLTVL.

This clonotype was picked up a small number of times. Possible read error: a much larger clone is one base away. The chain joins TRBV11-2 to TRBJ2-7; D gene unclear. The CDR3 has 17 amino acids. Germline V gene lookup returns CDR1 SGHAT and CDR2 FQNNGV. Here the CDR3 reads CASSSVGWYQTYYGQYF. The DNA for the CDR3 is TGTGCCAGCAGCTCCGTGGGGTGGTACCAGACTTACTACGGGCAGTACTTC.

Many counts were recorded for this clonotype. The gene calls are TRBV7-9 and TRBJ1-1; D unresolved. In germline, CDR1 is SEHNR, CDR2 FQNEAQ (reference sequence). The CDR3 is 11 residues long. V lost 1 base and J 8 bases, leaving 5 bases between the germline ends. The DNA for the CDR3 is TGTGCCAGCAGCTTAGTACGAGAAGCTTTCTTT. Its translation: CASSLVREAFF.